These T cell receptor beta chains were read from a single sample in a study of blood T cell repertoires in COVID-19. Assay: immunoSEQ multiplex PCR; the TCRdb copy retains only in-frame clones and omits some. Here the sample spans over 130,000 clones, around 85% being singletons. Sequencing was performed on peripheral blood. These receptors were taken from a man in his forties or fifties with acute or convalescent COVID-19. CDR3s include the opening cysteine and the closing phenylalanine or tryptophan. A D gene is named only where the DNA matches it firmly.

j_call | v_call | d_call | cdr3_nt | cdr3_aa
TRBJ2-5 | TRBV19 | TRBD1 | TGTGCCAGTAGTCCTCCCAGACAGGGGGTCGGAGAGACCCAGTACTTC | CASSPPRQGVGETQYF
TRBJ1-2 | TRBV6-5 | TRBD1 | TGTGCCAGCAGTTTGACAGGGAGTGGCTACACCTTC | CASSLTGSGYTF
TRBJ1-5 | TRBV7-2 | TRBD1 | TGTGCCAGCAGCTTAGTGGGGACAGGGATTTATAGCAATCAGCCCCAGCATTTT | CASSLVGTGIYSNQPQHF
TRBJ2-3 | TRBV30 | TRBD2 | TGTGCCTGGAGTGTAATAGCGGGGACAGATACGCAGTATTTT | CAWSVIAGTDTQYF
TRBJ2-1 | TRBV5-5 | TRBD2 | TGTGCCAGCAGAGAGGGACTAGCGGGAGTCGAGCAGTTCTTC | CASREGLAGVEQFF
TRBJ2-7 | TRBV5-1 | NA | TGCGCCAGCAGCTTGGCTAGGACAGATTACGAGCAGTACTTC | CASSLARTDYEQYF
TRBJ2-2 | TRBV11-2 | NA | TGTGCCAGCAGTTCTCGGGACACCGGGGAGCTGTTTTTT | CASSSRDTGELFF
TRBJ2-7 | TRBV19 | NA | TGTGCCAGTAGTTGGGACGGTAGCGGTAACGAGCAGTACTTC | CASSWDGSGNEQYF
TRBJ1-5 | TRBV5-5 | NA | TGTGCCAGCAGCCTGCGGAGCAATCAGCCCCAGCATTTT | CASSLRSNQPQHF
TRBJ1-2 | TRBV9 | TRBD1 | TGTGCCAGCAGCCCCGAGACAGGGGCACTCTATGGCTACACCTTC | CASSPETGALYGYTF
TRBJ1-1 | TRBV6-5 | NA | TGTGCCAGCAGTCCGTGGGGGGACACTGAAGCTTTCTTT | CASSPWGDTEAFF
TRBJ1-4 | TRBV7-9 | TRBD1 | TGTGCCAGCAGCCTCACAGGGGGCGCAGGAGAAAAACTGTTTTTT | CASSLTGGAGEKLFF
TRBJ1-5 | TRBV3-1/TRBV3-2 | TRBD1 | TGTGCCAGCAGTCGGGACAGGGATCAGCCCCAGCATTTT | CASSRDRDQPQHF
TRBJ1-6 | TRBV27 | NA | TGTGCCAGCAGTCCGTCCGGCGGGAGGAATTCACCCCTCCACTTT | CASSPSGGRNSPLHF